The 20 T cell receptor beta chains listed next were all sequenced from one sample in a study of metastatic and nonmetastatic thyroid tumors. TCRdb re-analyzed the PCR reads through MiXCR. The sample consists of about 59,000 clones, 15% to 20% of them appearing once. No patient had received any treatment before thyroid surgery. The sample consisted of blood. The receptors were gathered from a male donor with papillary thyroid cancer or a benign thyroid nodule (not recorded which). Some clones in this sample may be carry-over from other donors' samples.

This clone was detected ten times or more. Its ends do not fully match the called genes, so a read error is possible. The V call is TRBV20-1, the J call TRBJ2-3; D possibly corresponds to TRBD1 (6 bases). The germline V gene encodes CDR1 DFQATT and CDR2 SNEGSKA (reference sequence). The length of the CDR3 is 11 residues. CDR3 DNA sequence: TGCAGTGCTGTTAGCAATACCGGGACACTTTTT. Translation: CSAVSNTGTLF.

V is TRBV20-1 and J is TRBJ1-1, with 9 bases lining up with TRBD1. Germline V gives CDR1 DFQATT, CDR2 SNEGSKA (reference sequence). J gave up 0 bases and V 4 bases, and 6 bases lay outside the gene matches. The CDR3 contains 15 residues. CDR3 residues: CSATPGTGMNTEAFF. CDR3 nucleotides: TGCAGTGCTACACCAGGGACAGGGATGAACACTGAAGCTTTCTTT.

Of note for this clone: Mismatch with germline at one junction end may stem from a read error. The same CDR3 is also encoded by other DNA sequences in this sample. V and J are TRBV15 and TRBJ2-2; TRBD2 is a possible D gene (5 bases). This CDR3 region has 14 residues. In germline, CDR1 is LNHNV, CDR2 YYDKDF (reference sequence). CDR3: CATGAGGDTGELFF. For the CDR3, the DNA is TGTGCCACCGGTGCGGGTGGTGACACTGGGGAGCTGTTTTTT.

About this clone itself: This may stem from a read error, because a much larger clone lies one nucleotide away. This sample includes further DNA sequences coding for the same CDR3. This sequence joins TRBV9 and TRBJ1-5; D unclear. Germline assignment: CDR1 SGDLS and CDR2 YYNGEE. CDR3 length: 14 residues. Trimming left V 2 bases short and J 0 bases short, with 6 bases between. The chain's CDR3 is CASSVTDSNQPQHF. DNA of the CDR3: TGTGCCAGCAGCGTTACAGATAGCAATCAGCCCCAGCATTTT.

For this clone: A much more abundant neighbour one base away suggests this may be a read error. The gene calls are TRBV28 and TRBJ1-1, with no clear D. Trimming shortened V by 6 bases and J by 3 bases, and 20 bases separated the two germline ends. The CDR3 contains 16 residues. The V gene's germline CDR1 is MDHEN and CDR2 SYDVKM. CDR3 sequence reads: CASSPVERLMDTEAFF. For the CDR3, the DNA is TGTGCCAGCAGCCCGGTTGAGCGGCTCATGGACACTGAAGCTTTCTTT.

To note about this clone: It may be a read error: a sequence one base away is much more abundant. The sample holds other DNA sequences that translate to the same CDR3. This chain connects TRBV11-1 to TRBJ1-2; D gene uncertain. The germline gives CDR1 SGHAT, CDR2 FQDESV (reference sequence). V lost 1 base to trimming and J lost 5 bases, with 17 bases between them. This CDR3 region has 16 residues. In DNA, the CDR3 is TGTGCCAGCAGCTTAGTTCGCTCCGCCACCACGTATGGCTACACCTTC. It yields the protein CASSLVRSATTYGYTF.

Ten or more counts support this clone. The gene calls are TRBV9 and TRBJ2-7; perhaps TRBD1 as D (7 bases). V was shortened by 0 bases and J by 0 bases, with 10 bases between the two germline ends. The CDR3 totals 15 residues. Per germline, CDR1 SGDLS and CDR2 YYNGEE. CDR3: CASSVAGGNSYEQYF. The CDR3, as DNA: TGTGCCAGCAGCGTAGCAGGGGGGAACTCCTACGAGCAGTACTTC.

The table lists this clone with many counts. The V call is TRBV6-1, the J call TRBJ1-3; D gene uncertain. This CDR3 comprises 16 residues. The germline V and J ends were trimmed by 5 bases and 0 bases, with 14 bases remaining between them. The V gene's germline CDR1 is MNHNS and CDR2 SASEGT. The CDR3 DNA follows: TGTGCCAGCAGTAAGACAACCACCCTCTCTGGAAACACCATATATTTT. It translates to CASSKTTTLSGNTIYF.

This clone was detected many times. The V and J genes are TRBV6-1 and TRBJ1-4, with 9 bases matching TRBD1. This CDR3 is built from 15 residues. In germline, CDR1 is MNHNS, CDR2 SASEGT. The ends lost 4 bases at V and 4 bases at J; junction bases unmatched: 4. The DNA for the CDR3 is TGTGCCAGCAGTGGGGGGACAGGGAATAATGAAAAACTGTTTTTT. Amino acids: CASSGGTGNNEKLFF.

Worth noting for this clone: This may be a read error, as it is one base from a much larger clone. Other DNA sequences of this sample code for an identical CDR3. V and J are TRBV4-2 and TRBJ2-7; D is tentatively TRBD1 or TRBD2 (5 bases each). The CDR3 has 15 residues. Germline loops: CDR1 LGHNA, CDR2 YNFKEQ. V lost 6 bases to trimming and J lost 3 bases, with 18 bases between them. The CDR3 here is CASSPLSGTNYEQYF. CDR3 sequence (DNA): TGTGCCAGCAGTCCATTGTCGGGGACCAACTACGAGCAGTACTTC.

This clone was picked up a small number of times. A much larger clonotype is one base distant, so this may be a read error. Other DNA sequences in the same sample also yield this CDR3. V usage is TRBV14 and J usage is TRBJ2-1; 9 nucleotides align to TRBD1. Losses at the gene ends were 4 bases for V and 6 bases for J; bases not matched to a gene: 4. The length of the CDR3 is 14 residues. In germline, CDR1 is SGHDN, CDR2 FVKESK. The CDR3: CASSPGQGPNEQFF. Here the CDR3 DNA reads TGTGCCAGCAGCCCGGGACAGGGCCCCAATGAGCAGTTCTTC.

This clone is judged medium-sized (0.01 to 0.1%). The chain couples TRBV6-2 or TRBV6-3 to TRBJ2-1; D is unresolved. V lost 0 bases, J lost 7 bases, and 7 bases lay in between. Germline V gives CDR1 MNHEY, CDR2 SVGEGT. There are 13 residues in the CDR3. The CDR3 coding sequence is TGTGCCAGCAGTTACTCGATAAGGAATGAGCAGTTCTTC. Translating gives CASSYSIRNEQFF.

This clone was observed a handful of times. The chain combines TRBV28 with TRBJ2-7, with 8 bases fitting TRBD2. Germline values: CDR1 MDHEN, CDR2 SYDVKM. The CDR3 covers 16 residues. Trimming took 5 bases from V and 1 from J; bases not matched to a gene: 10. The CDR3 region has the DNA TGTGCCAGCAGTCGATTAGCGGGGTTGACATCCTACGAGCAGTACTTC. Encoded protein: CASSRLAGLTSYEQYF.

The table lists this clone with many counts. An end of the junction differs from the germline gene, which may be a read error. V gene TRBV15 combines with J gene TRBJ2-4, with 11 bases matching TRBD1. This CDR3 region has 17 residues. The germline CDR1 and CDR2 sequences are LNHNV and YYDKDF (reference sequence). The CDR3 DNA sequence: TGTGCCACCCGCAGGACAGGGGGCGCGGAAGACAAAAACATTCAGTACTTC. Its protein product is CATRRTGGAEDKNIQYF.

This clone qualifies as medium-sized. This sequence joins TRBV6-2 or TRBV6-3 and TRBJ2-3; D ambiguous. Germline lookup yields CDR1 MNHEY and CDR2 SVGEGT. The CDR3 contains 11 residues. Trimming took 7 bases from V and 0 from J, leaving 2 bases between them. The CDR3: CASTSTDTQYF. The CDR3 coding sequence is TGTGCCAGCACCAGCACAGATACGCAGTATTTT.

In this sample, this clone is medium-sized. V usage is TRBV2 and J usage is TRBJ1-2, with a weak D call TRBD1 (5 bases). CDR3 length: 14 amino acids. Germline-derived CDR1 and CDR2 are SNHLY and FYNNEI. Trimming removed 6 bases from V and 3 bases from J, with 14 bases in between. The chain's CDR3 is CASRLTGGDYGYTF. In DNA form, the CDR3 reads TGTGCCAGCAGATTAACAGGAGGTGACTATGGCTACACCTTC. Based on the CDR3 plus reference TRBV2 and TRBJ1-2, the full variable domain is EPEVTQTPSHQVTQMGQEVILRCVPISNHLYFYWYRQILGQKVEFLVSFYNNEISEKSEIFDDQFSVERPDGSNFTLKIRSTKLEDSAMYFCASRLTGGDYGYTFGSGTRLTVV.

This clone was seen a few times. The chain combines TRBV5-4 with TRBJ2-3, with 9 bases identical to TRBD1. The ends lost 1 base at V and 1 base at J; junction bases unmatched: 7. From germline, CDR1 is SGHNT and CDR2 YYREEE (reference sequence). The CDR3 sequence is 17 residues long. CDR3 sequence reads: CASSLKRTGARTDTQYF. The CDR3, as DNA: TGTGCCAGCAGCTTGAAGCGGACAGGGGCGCGCACAGATACGCAGTATTTT.

This clone was recorded many times. This sample includes further DNA sequences coding for the same CDR3. The V call is TRBV7-3, the J call TRBJ2-7; D is ambiguous. The CDR3 runs 17 residues. V lost 0 bases to trimming and J lost 2 bases, with 17 bases between them. Germline-derived CDR1 and CDR2 are SGHTA and FQGTGA. The DNA for the CDR3 is TGTGCCAGCAGCTTAACGGGCCTATCGGGCAGTCCCTACGAGCAGTACTTC. Translation: CASSLTGLSGSPYEQYF.

This clone showed up many times. The rearrangement joins TRBV12-3 or TRBV12-4 to TRBJ2-5; maybe TRBD1 (5 bases). This CDR3 comprises 14 residues. V lost 1 base and J lost 1, with 7 bases in between. The CDR3 DNA reads TGTGCCAGCAGTTTAGACGACAGCCAAGAGACCCAGTACTTC. Translation gives CASSLDDSQETQYF.

This clone was counted a few times. V and J are TRBV6-1 and TRBJ1-6, with a tentative D call TRBD1 (6 bases). Trimming removed 4 bases at V and 8 bases at J, with 15 bases between. Germline CDR1 and CDR2: MNHNS and SASEGT. This CDR3 region has 15 residues. DNA for the CDR3: TGTGCCAGCAGTGTCATAGAACAGGGTGATTCACCCCTCCACTTT. Protein: CASSVIEQGDSPLHF.